The 20 T cell receptor beta chains below all came from one sample that was sequenced in a study of tumor-infiltrating lymphocytes in primary liver carcinoma. Extraction also yielded germline DNA, while blood RNA was obtained from unsorted whole blood. From 500 ng of total RNA, TCR beta-specific cDNA was reverse-transcribed using a constant-region primer. Slightly modified ARM-PCR, run as three nested multiplex PCR rounds, produced the TCR beta libraries. It was with TRBV1-TRBV30 forward primers and a C-beta reverse primer that the first two PCR rounds were run, at approximately 10 cycles each. MiXCR, run by TCRdb on the multiplex PCR reads, gives a single entry per CDR3 protein. The table has around 330,000 distinct CDR3 sequences, 55% to 65% seen once. The specimen was peripheral blood. Receptors originate from a man in his forties or fifties with primary liver carcinoma and hepatitis B virus infection.

This clonotype was observed at least ten times. This sequence joins TRBV29-1 and TRBJ1-1; a possible D gene is TRBD1 (5 bases). Germline lookup yields CDR1 SQVTM and CDR2 ANQGSEA. The CDR3 loop spans 12 amino acids. V lost 5 bases to trimming and J lost 3 bases, with 10 bases between them. CDR3 region: CSVQQEYTEAFF. The DNA of the CDR3 is TGCAGCGTTCAACAGGAATACACTGAAGCTTTCTTT.

This clonotype was counted a few times. This chain connects TRBV28 to TRBJ1-2, with 8 bases fitting TRBD1. Looked up from germline, CDR1 is MDHEN and CDR2 is SYDVKM. There are 14 residues in the CDR3. V shed 6 bases and J 8 bases; nucleotides not matched to a gene: 11. The CDR3 protein is CASSVAGRGQGYTF. CDR3 in DNA: TGTGCCAGCAGCGTTGCGGGCAGGGGGCAAGGCTACACCTTC.

The chain links TRBV29-1 to TRBJ1-1; possible D gene TRBD1, 6 bases. With 7 bases removed from V and 2 bases from J, the gap between germline ends came to 17 bases. The CDR3 is made up of 14 amino acids. Germline V gene sequence: CDR1 SQVTM, CDR2 ANQGSEA. The CDR3 loop is CSGKGGQLNTEAFF. The CDR3 DNA follows: TGCAGCGGAAAAGGGGGGCAGCTAAACACTGAAGCTTTCTTT.

Of note for this clonotype: Mismatch with germline at one junction end may stem from a read error. Here the CDR3 reads CPSSLAPRYNEQFF. CDR3 nucleotides: TGCCCCAGTAGCTTGGCCCCTAGATACAATGAGCAGTTCTTC. V and J are TRBV5-1 and TRBJ2-1; D not resolved. The CDR3 runs 14 residues. Germline assignment: CDR1 SGHRS and CDR2 YFSETQ.

With regard to this clonotype: Being one base from a much bigger clone, this may be a read error. This chain joins TRBV6-2 or TRBV6-3 and TRBJ1-2; D might be TRBD1 (6 bases). Germline assignment: CDR1 MNHEY and CDR2 SVGEGT. Trimming stripped 5 bases from V and 7 bases from J, with 20 bases between. This CDR3 is built from 15 residues. CDR3 residues: CASSDPRQVFAGYTF. The CDR3 coding sequence is TGTGCCAGCAGTGACCCGAGACAGGTTTTTGCTGGCTACACCTTC.

The CDR3 sequence is CASSFFVTDTQYF. As DNA, the CDR3 is TGTGCCAGCAGTTTTTTCGTCACAGATACGCAGTATTTT. The rearrangement links TRBV12-3 or TRBV12-4 to TRBJ2-3; D is ambiguous. CDR3 length: 13 residues. V was shortened by 3 bases and J by 2 bases, with 6 bases between the two germline ends.

This clonotype was picked up one time. The chain links TRBV29-1 to TRBJ2-1; D not certain. The J call may be in error: the DNA end matches TRBJ2-7 better. The germline V gene encodes CDR1 SQVTM and CDR2 ANQGSEA. The CDR3 length is 12 residues. The CDR3, as DNA: TGCAGCGTTGAAGATCTGAGAAATGAGCAGTACTTC. Translated, it gives CSVEDLRNEQYF.

Details on this clonotype: This may come from a read error, since a much larger clone is one base off. Likely a read error: the CDR3 ends without its conserved phenylalanine or tryptophan. The chain links TRBV6-5 to TRBJ2-7; D is ambiguous. The V and J ends lost 5 bases and 7 bases respectively, with 12 bases between them. Looked up from germline, CDR1 is MNHEY and CDR2 is SVGAGI. The CDR3 contains 12 residues. CDR3 nucleotides: TGTGCCAGCAGTCCGCTAGGAGAGGAGCAGTACTCC. It codes for CASSPLGEEQYS.

Note on this clonotype: One end of the junction varies from germline; a read error may be responsible. This sequence joins TRBV25-1 and TRBJ2-5; 9 bases match TRBD1. The CDR3 has 15 residues. Germline values: CDR1 MGHDK, CDR2 SYGVNS. The CDR3 bases are TGTGCCAGCAGTGAAGGGACAGGGTCGATAGAGACCCAGTACTTT. This gives the protein CASSEGTGSIETQYF.

In its sample, this clonotype was seen a few times. V usage is TRBV24-1 and J usage is TRBJ2-5; D remains ambiguous. V was trimmed by 5 bases and J by 0 bases, leaving 12 bases between them. The CDR3 loop spans 15 amino acids. Germline V gives CDR1 KGHDR, CDR2 SFDVKD. As DNA, the CDR3 is TGTGCCACCAGTGCCTCACAGAGCTACCAAGAGACCCAGTACTTC. Protein sequence: CATSASQSYQETQYF.

Comments on this clonotype: Possible read error: a much larger clone is one base away. The V gene is TRBV29-1, the J gene TRBJ2-5, with D perhaps being TRBD1 or TRBD2 (6 bases each). The V gene's germline CDR1 is SQVTM and CDR2 ANQGSEA. This CDR3 is built from 13 residues. CDR3 sequence (DNA): TGCAGCGCTCAGGTACAGGGAGGAGAGACCAAGTACTTC. This gives the protein CSAQVQGGETKYF.

This clonotype was seen a handful of times. The germline gene is not matched at one end of the junction; a read error may be the cause. The rearrangement uses TRBV5-6 and TRBJ2-7; D remains unclear. Germline V gene lookup returns CDR1 SGHDT and CDR2 YYEEEE. This CDR3 spans 12 amino acids. The CDR3 sequence is CASSLDNYERYF. In nucleotides, the CDR3 is TGTGCCAGCAGCTTGGACAATTACGAGCGGTACTTC.

A single count supports this clonotype. The rearrangement links TRBV9 to TRBJ1-4; 7 bases line up with TRBD1. Germline V gene sequence: CDR1 SGDLS, CDR2 YYNGEE. The CDR3 is 17 residues long. V lost 0 bases, J lost 8 bases, and 13 bases stayed unmatched. The CDR3 loop is CASSVGNLGTEDEKLFF. For the CDR3, the DNA is TGTGCCAGCAGCGTAGGCAATCTTGGGACAGAGGACGAAAAACTGTTTTTT.

Remarks on this clonotype: An end of the junction differs from the germline gene, which may be a read error. This chain joins TRBV6-5 and TRBJ1-2; no definite D call. The CDR3 runs 13 residues. Germline V gives CDR1 MNHEY, CDR2 SVGAGI. This CDR3 is CTSRAGVNYGYTF. Here the CDR3 DNA reads TGTACCAGTAGGGCCGGGGTCAACTATGGCTACACCTTC.

As for this clonotype: One end of the junction is discordant with germline, which a read error may explain. V gene TRBV7-8 combines with J gene TRBJ2-7; D possibly uses TRBD1 or TRBD2 (6 bases each). Looked up from germline, CDR1 is SGHVS and CDR2 is FQNEAQ. This CDR3 contains 15 residues. CDR3 amino acids: CASSPPWRGAKEQYF. The CDR3, as DNA: TGTGCCAGCAGTCCCCCCTGGAGGGGGGCGAAGGAGCAGTATTTC.

This sequence joins TRBV6-4 and TRBJ1-5; D gene unclear. This CDR3 region has 13 residues. The ends were cut back, 3 bases at V and 6 bases at J, with 9 bases in the middle. CDR1 is MRHNA, CDR2 SNTAGT, per germline. Here the CDR3 DNA reads TGTGCCAGCAGTGAGGGTGACGCTCAGCCCCAGCATTTT. This sequence encodes CASSEGDAQPQHF.

This clonotype was observed many times. This chain links TRBV29-1 with TRBJ1-2; D may be TRBD1 (5 bases). This CDR3 comprises 12 residues. The germline V and J ends were trimmed by 7 bases and 5 bases, with 14 bases remaining between them. Germline assignment: CDR1 SQVTM and CDR2 ANQGSEA. In DNA, the CDR3 is TGCAGCGCCGCGGGACTGAGGTATGGCTACACCTTC. Residues: CSAAGLRYGYTF.

As to this clonotype: This may arise from a read error, as a much more abundant clone is one base away. CDR3 nucleotide sequence: TGTGCCAGCAGTTTAGCTCTCCTGAGAAATCACGATGAGCAGTTCTTC. Residues: CASSLALLRNHDEQFF. The chain carries TRBV12-3 or TRBV12-4 and TRBJ2-1; no reliable D call. Trimming cost V 0 bases and J 8 bases, with 17 bases left between them. The CDR3 contains 16 residues.

Comments on this clonotype: At one end the junction does not follow the germline gene, possibly because of a read error. The CDR3 DNA follows: TGTGCCAGCAGCTTGACCGGACAGGCCAACAATGAGCTGTTCTTC. It specifies CASSLTGQANNELFF. V gene TRBV5-4 combines with J gene TRBJ2-1; 7 positions match TRBD1. CDR1 and CDR2 (germline): SGHNT, YYREEE (reference sequence). The CDR3 runs to 15 residues.

Comment on this clonotype: A much larger clone differs by one base, so this may be a read error. The V call is TRBV6-1, the J call TRBJ1-2; TRBD1 agrees at 9 bases. There are 16 residues in the CDR3. CDR1 and CDR2 (germline): MNHNS, SASEGT. DNA of the CDR3: TGTGTCAGCAGCGGCCTCACGACAGGGGGAAACTATGGCTACACCTTC. It is translated as CVSSGLTTGGNYGYTF.